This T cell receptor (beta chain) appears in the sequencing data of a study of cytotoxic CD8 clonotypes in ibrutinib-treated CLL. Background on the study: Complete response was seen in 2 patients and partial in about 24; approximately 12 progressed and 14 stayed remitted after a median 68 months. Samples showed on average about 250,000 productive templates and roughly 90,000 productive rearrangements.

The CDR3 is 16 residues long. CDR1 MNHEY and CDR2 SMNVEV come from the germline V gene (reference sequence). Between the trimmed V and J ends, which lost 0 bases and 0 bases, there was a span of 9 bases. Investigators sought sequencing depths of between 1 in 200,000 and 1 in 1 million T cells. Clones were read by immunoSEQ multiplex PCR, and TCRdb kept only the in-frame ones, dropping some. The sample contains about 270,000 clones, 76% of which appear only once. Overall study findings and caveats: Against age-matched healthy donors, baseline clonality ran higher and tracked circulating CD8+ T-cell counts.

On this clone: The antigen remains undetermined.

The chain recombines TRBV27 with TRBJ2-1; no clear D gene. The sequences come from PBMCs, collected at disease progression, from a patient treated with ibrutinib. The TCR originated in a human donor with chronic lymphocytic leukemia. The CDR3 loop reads CASSLSSILSYNEQFF. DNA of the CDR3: TGTGCCAGCAGTTTATCGTCTATCCTCTCCTACAATGAGCAGTTCTTC.